This TCR beta chain emerged from a study of CD8+ T cells in alopecia areata. In the study overall: Administration of oral tofacitinib to treated patients was at 5 to 10 mg twice daily. Overall study results and limits: Scalp lesions, especially in alopecia totalis/universalis, had higher clonality than normal scalp. Scalp samples also yield sequences of resident alphabeta T cells from normal skin.

The sequencing template was cDNA reverse transcribed from extracted RNA. Some clones are missing from TCRdb's copy, which holds only in-frame ones; the method was immunoSEQ multiplex PCR. Found here are around 98,000 clones, roughly two fifths of them singletons; the top ten hold 0.7% to 0.95%. V was cut by 3 bases and J by 10 bases, with 18 bases left in between. This CDR3 comprises 14 residues. Per the germline V gene, CDR1 is SGHDT and CDR2 is YYEEEE. Turning to this clone: What it binds is not known.

Sequencing was done on a sample of CD4+ T cells sorted from blood. The chain combines TRBV5-6 with TRBJ2-3, with D possibly being TRBD1 (6 bases). The origin of this receptor is a human donor with alopecia areata. CDR3 amino acids: CASSSTHRDMAQYF. In DNA, the CDR3 is TGTGCCAGCAGCTCTACTCACAGGGACATGGCGCAGTATTTT. The complete variable domain, with remaining parts taken from reference TRBV5-6 and TRBJ2-3, reads DAGVTQSPTHLIKTRGQQVTLRCSPKSGHDTVSWYQQALGQGPQFIFQYYEEEERQRGNFPDRFSGHQFPNYSSELNVNALLLGDSALYLCASSSTHRDMAQYFGPGTRLTVL.